The 24 T cell receptor beta chains reported below all come from one sample, sequenced in a study of shared clonotypes between healthy human individuals (TCRdb year 2020). For the CD8 naive samples, CD45RO-negative cells were positively selected for CCR7, yielding a CD45RA+CCR7+ population from which TemRA cells were excluded. Library preparation employed the immunoSEQ multiplex PCR assay. TCRdb mirrors the immuneACCESS table, restricted to in-frame sequences. Some clones are absent from its copies; in checked studies, under half trace to an unresolved V gene, and the reason for the others is unknown. The sample records a few million clones, roughly 93% of which are singletons. The ten largest clonotypes hold 1.5% to 2% of the sample. Sequenced input: naive CD8+ T cells from PBMCs. The label giving this sample's cell subset or site can be read as: CD45RA+CCR7+. The origin of the receptors is a man in his late teens or twenties in good health. Some clones in this sample may be carry-over from other donors' samples.

The chain recombines TRBV11-2 with TRBJ2-1, with TRBD2 matching over 7 bases. V shed 5 bases and J 4 bases; nucleotides not matched to a gene: 11. Germline assignment: CDR1 SGHAT and CDR2 FQNNGV. The CDR3 is 16 residues long. CDR3 sequence (DNA): TGTGCCAGCAGCCCTCAGGCTAGCGGAGCATACAATGAGCAGTTCTTC. It translates to CASSPQASGAYNEQFF.

The gene calls are TRBV5-4 and TRBJ1-1; tentatively, D is TRBD1 (5 bases). Trimming left V 5 bases short and J 1 base short, with 12 bases between. CDR3 size: 14 residues. Looked up from germline, CDR1 is SGHNT and CDR2 is YYREEE (reference sequence). The CDR3 DNA reads TGTGCCAGCAGTCCCGGGGCCCCGAACACTGAAGCTTTCTTT. Protein: CASSPGAPNTEAFF.

This chain uses TRBV5-6 with TRBJ2-1; TRBD1 aligns across 7 bases. The CDR3 length is 16 residues. With V trimmed by 0 bases and J by 7 bases, 10 bases remained unmatched. From germline, CDR1 is SGHDT and CDR2 YYEEEE. The CDR3 loop reads CASSLAGWDSGNEQFF. The CDR3 DNA reads TGTGCCAGCAGCTTGGCAGGATGGGACAGTGGGAATGAGCAGTTCTTC.

The chain's CDR3 is CASSHPGQGRYGYTF. Here the CDR3 DNA reads TGCGCCAGCAGCCACCCGGGACAGGGACGTTATGGCTACACCTTC. V gene TRBV4-3 combines with J gene TRBJ1-2; 9 nucleotides align to TRBD1. CDR1 and CDR2 from the germline V gene are LGHNA and YSLEER. V gave up 3 bases and J gave up 5 bases; unmatched junction bases: 7. The CDR3 totals 15 residues.

The chain links TRBV25-1 to TRBJ2-1, with a weak D call TRBD1 (5 bases). Per the germline V gene, CDR1 is MGHDK and CDR2 is SYGVNS. Trimming removed 2 bases at V and 7 bases at J, with 12 bases between. This CDR3 has 14 residues. CDR3: CASSETLQGNEQFF. DNA for the CDR3: TGTGCCAGCAGTGAAACTCTCCAGGGAAATGAGCAGTTCTTC.

The chain's CDR3 is CAWRVGTTSSYNEQFF. In nucleotides, the CDR3 is TGTGCCTGGAGAGTCGGGACCACGAGTTCCTACAATGAGCAGTTCTTC. The chain carries TRBV30 and TRBJ2-1; D is perhaps TRBD1 or TRBD2 (5 bases each). V was shortened by 3 bases and J by 1 base, with 16 bases between the two germline ends. Germline V gene data show CDR1 as GTSNPN and CDR2 as SVGIG (reference sequence). The CDR3 has 16 amino acids.

This chain uses TRBV10-2 with TRBJ2-5; 8 bases are a match to TRBD2. The CDR3 consists of 14 residues. Trimming cost V 0 bases and J 5 bases; bases outside gene matches: 2. Germline V gives CDR1 WSHSY, CDR2 SAAADI. In DNA, the CDR3 is TGCGCCAGCAGTGAGTCGACGGGAGGGGAGACCCAGTACTTC. As protein: CASSESTGGETQYF.

The CDR3 region is CASSLGAGTYEQYF. DNA of the CDR3: TGTGCCAGCAGCTTAGGTGCGGGGACCTACGAGCAGTACTTC. The chain combines TRBV11-2 with TRBJ2-7, with TRBD2 as a possible D gene (6 bases). The V and J ends lost 1 base and 2 bases respectively, with 9 bases between them. The germline CDR1 and CDR2 sequences are SGHAT and FQNNGV. The CDR3 runs to 14 residues.

Points on this clone: The same CDR3 also results from other DNA sequences found in this sample. The chain employs TRBV27 and TRBJ1-1, with D perhaps TRBD1 (6 bases). The CDR3 loop spans 13 amino acids. Trimming stripped 1 base from V and 5 bases from J, with 8 bases between. Germline V gene data show CDR1 as MNHEY and CDR2 as SMNVEV (reference sequence). Here the CDR3 reads CASSLLGGTEAFF. CDR3 bases: TGTGCCAGCAGTTTATTAGGGGGGACTGAAGCTTTCTTT.

V and J are TRBV10-1 and TRBJ1-3; D remains ambiguous. In germline, CDR1 is WNHNN, CDR2 SYGVQD (reference sequence). Trimming stripped 2 bases from V and 0 bases from J, with 8 bases between. The CDR3 runs to 15 residues. The CDR3 DNA sequence: TGCGCCAGCAGTGAGAGGACGGACTCTGGAAACACCATATATTTT. Protein sequence: CASSERTDSGNTIYF.

The J gene is TRBJ2-7, the V gene TRBV9, with 11 nucleotides matching TRBD2. V lost 2 bases, J lost 6 bases, and 7 bases stayed unmatched. CDR1 and CDR2 (germline): SGDLS, YYNGEE. The CDR3 spans 15 residues. In DNA, the CDR3 is TGTGCCAGCAGCGTTGGCCTAGCGGGAGGTTCCGAGCAGTACTTC. Protein sequence: CASSVGLAGGSEQYF.

Regarding this clone: This specimen includes other DNA sequences encoding the same CDR3. This chain links TRBV7-9 with TRBJ1-1, with a weak D call TRBD1 (6 bases). Per the germline V gene, CDR1 is SEHNR and CDR2 is FQNEAQ (reference sequence). Trimming stripped 4 bases from V and 4 bases from J, with 7 bases between. This CDR3 contains 12 residues. CDR3 DNA sequence: TGTGCCAGCAGCTCACAGGGCACTGAAGCTTTCTTT. Residues: CASSSQGTEAFF.

The chain carries TRBV27 and TRBJ2-7; D perhaps matches TRBD2 (6 bases). With 5 bases removed from V and 3 bases from J, the gap between germline ends came to 20 bases. The CDR3 consists of 16 residues. Germline values: CDR1 MNHEY, CDR2 SMNVEV (reference sequence). The CDR3: CASSASRASANYEQYF. The CDR3 DNA is TGTGCCAGCAGTGCATCGCGGGCTAGCGCGAACTACGAGCAGTACTTC.

CDR3 in amino acids: CASSPRQGFSPLHF. CDR3 nucleotide sequence: TGTGCCAGCAGCCCGAGACAGGGCTTCTCACCCCTCCACTTT. The rearrangement uses TRBV11-2 and TRBJ1-6; 7 nucleotides agree with TRBD1. Germline lookup yields CDR1 SGHAT and CDR2 FQNNGV. CDR3 length: 14 residues. After removal of 5 bases from V and 10 bases from J, the junction contained 8 bases not matched to a gene. Drawing the rest from reference TRBV11-2 and TRBJ1-6, the complete variable domain is EAGVAQSPRYKIIEKRQSVAFWCNPISGHATLYWYQQILGQGPKLLIQFQNNGVVDDSQLPKDRFSAERLKGVDSTLKIQPAKLEDSAVYLCASSPRQGFSPLHFGNGTRLTVT.

The chain employs TRBV19 and TRBJ2-7, with a possible D match to TRBD2 (6 bases). Germline-derived CDR1 and CDR2 are LNHDA and SQIVND (reference sequence). CDR3 length equals 15 residues. Trimming stripped 6 bases from V and 2 bases from J, with 17 bases between. The CDR3 protein is CASRMRDPSPYEQYF. CDR3 nucleotides: TGTGCCAGTAGAATGCGGGACCCCAGTCCCTACGAGCAGTACTTC.

The V gene is TRBV28, the J gene TRBJ1-2; 9 nucleotides line up with TRBD1. The CDR3 length is 15 residues. J lost 7 bases, V lost 6 bases, and 12 bases had no gene match. Germline V lookup: CDR1 MDHEN, CDR2 SYDVKM. The CDR3 DNA reads TGTGCCAGCAGCCTAAGGGGACAGGGAGTGAGTGGCTACACCTTC. It yields the protein CASSLRGQGVSGYTF.

The chain employs TRBV10-3 and TRBJ2-7; TRBD2 agrees at 8 bases. The CDR3 runs 15 residues. V lost 5 bases and J lost 0; bases outside the gene matches: 6. Germline V gene data show CDR1 as ENHRY and CDR2 as SYGVKD. This chain's CDR3 is CAISFSGVSSYEQYF. The CDR3 DNA follows: TGTGCCATCAGTTTTAGCGGGGTAAGCTCCTACGAGCAGTACTTC.

The table lists this clone with a count of one. CDR3 bases: TGTGCCAGCAGCTTAGAACCGGGAACGGAGACCCAGTACTTC. Translating gives CASSLEPGTETQYF. The chain uses TRBV7-8 and TRBJ2-5; weak D call: TRBD2 (5 bases). The CDR3 length is 14 residues. In germline, CDR1 is SGHVS, CDR2 FQNEAQ. Deletions cut 1 base from V and 5 bases from J, with 11 bases between.

The rearrangement links TRBV19 to TRBJ2-1; TRBD2 matches at 10 bases. V lost 5 bases and J lost 4; bases outside the gene matches: 5. CDR1 is LNHDA and CDR2 is SQIVND in the germline V gene (reference sequence). The CDR3 is made up of 15 amino acids. The DNA for the CDR3 is TGTGCCAGTAGTTCGTGGACTAGCGGTTACAATGAGCAGTTCTTC. Amino acids: CASSSWTSGYNEQFF.

A remark on this clone: Other DNA sequences from this sample encode an identical CDR3 as well. The J gene is TRBJ2-5, the V gene TRBV11-2; 14 bases map to TRBD2. Germline V gives CDR1 SGHAT, CDR2 FQNNGV. This CDR3 comprises 16 residues. V shed 1 base, J shed 4 bases, and the junction held 2 bases outside the gene matches. CDR3 nucleotide sequence: TGTGCCAGCAGCTTAGGCGGACTAGCGGGAGGAGAGACCCAGTACTTC. Translation: CASSLGGLAGGETQYF.

This sequence joins TRBV21-1 and TRBJ1-5. TRBV21-1 is termed a pseudogene. The CDR3 contains 15 residues. The DNA for the CDR3 is TGTGCCAGCAGCCAGGGCGGGAATTTGGGTCAGCCCCAGCATTTT. Amino acid sequence: CASSQGGNLGQPQHF.

The chain joins TRBV4-1 to TRBJ1-2; 7 nucleotides line up with TRBD1. V lost 4 bases and J lost 4; bases outside the gene matches: 9. The V gene's germline CDR1 is MGHRA and CDR2 YSYEKL. This CDR3 is 15 amino acids long. CDR3 region: CASSRTRDSVYGYTF. For the CDR3, the DNA is TGCGCCAGCAGCCGAACCCGGGACAGTGTCTATGGCTACACCTTC.

This chain uses TRBV19 with TRBJ2-7; 12 bases align to TRBD2. J was trimmed by 10 bases and V by 5 bases; bases with no gene match: 9. CDR1 and CDR2 from the germline V gene are LNHDA and SQIVND (reference sequence). The CDR3 has 14 amino acids. The CDR3 DNA follows: TGTGCCAGTAGTCCCAGACTAGCGGGAGATAGACAGTACTTC. Its translation: CASSPRLAGDRQYF.

This chain's CDR3 is CASSHGGTQYF. The CDR3 DNA reads as TGTGCCAGCAGCCACGGGGGTACGCAGTATTTT. The chain has TRBV4-2 and TRBJ2-3, with D perhaps TRBD2 (6 bases). This CDR3 has 11 residues. V was pared by 3 bases and J by 8 bases, with 6 bases between. The germline V gene encodes CDR1 LGHNA and CDR2 YNFKEQ.